The clone carrying this T cell receptor (beta chain) came up many times. The data belong to a study of T cells in Graves' hyperthyroidism and ophthalmopathy. Patients were excluded for uncontrolled infection, other autoimmune disease, pregnancy or lactation. Researchers amplified the TCR beta CDR3 regions from RNA transcripts. HTBI primers drove first-round RT-PCR of the TCR CDR3. Each CDR3 protein gets one entry after TCRdb re-called the multiplex PCR reads with MiXCR. The repertoire includes roughly 500,000 distinct CDR3 sequences, about 43% of them detected once, and around 20% sits in the top ten. Looked up from germline, CDR1 is SEHNR and CDR2 is FQNEAQ (reference sequence). Germline trimming cut 5 bases from V and 0 bases from J; bases unmatched to any gene: 7. CDR3 length equals 16 residues.

This clonotype was sampled from an adult woman with Graves' disease, either hyperthyroidism or ophthalmopathy (not recorded which). The genes are TRBV7-9 and TRBJ2-7; TRBD2 matches 10 bases. Input material: peripheral blood or thyroid tissue (not recorded which). CDR3 amino acids: CASSAMSGRGSYEQYF. The DNA for the CDR3 is TGTGCCAGCAGCGCCATGAGCGGGAGGGGCTCCTACGAGCAGTACTTC.